This T cell receptor beta chain was sequenced during a study of cytomegalovirus exposure and HLA in healthy donors. CDR1 is SQVTM and CDR2 is ANQGSEA in the germline V gene. This CDR3 spans 12 amino acids. Trimming shortened V by 4 bases and J by 9 bases, and 13 bases separated the two germline ends. The data were produced by immunoSEQ multiplex PCR, yet TCRdb's version contains in-frame clones alone and is incomplete. The sample lists over 200,000 clones; approximately 86% were seen once. A roughly 120-subject validation cohort, separate from the 666-subject first cohort, supplied the donors. The V and J genes are TRBV29-1 and TRBJ2-1, with D possibly TRBD1 on 5 matching bases. This clonotype was sampled from a young woman in good health and CMV-seronegative. The sample consisted of PBMCs. Here the CDR3 reads CSVVQGNGEQFF. The CDR3 DNA follows: TGCAGCGTTGTTCAGGGTAACGGTGAGCAGTTCTTC.